Shown below are 3 T cell receptor beta chains from a single sample sequenced in a study of T cells in Graves' hyperthyroidism and ophthalmopathy. TCR beta CDR3 sequences were amplified from RNA transcripts. RT-PCR in the first round (using the HTBI primer set) targeted the TCR CDR3. TCRdb called the multiplex PCR reads again in MiXCR, with one record for every CDR3 protein. The table lists about 590,000 distinct CDR3 sequences, roughly 14% of them singletons. The sequenced sample consisted of blood. The receptors were sampled from a woman aged 25 to 39 with Graves' hyperthyroidism.

The V and J genes are TRBV6-1 and TRBJ1-6; D uncertain. The CDR3 sequence is 15 residues long. The V gene lost 2 bases and the J gene lost 10 bases, with 15 bases spanning the gap. Per germline, CDR1 MNHNS and CDR2 SASEGT. CDR3 bases: TGTGCCAGCAGTGAACTGGGCAGCCTTGGGTCACCCCTCCACTTT. Translation gives CASSELGSLGSPLHF.

The sample holds a few counts of this clonotype. The chain employs TRBV6-1 and TRBJ1-1; possible D gene TRBD1, 5 bases. In germline, CDR1 is MNHNS, CDR2 SASEGT. This CDR3 contains 12 residues. V was clipped by 5 bases and J by 10 bases, with 14 bases between them. The CDR3 nucleotides are TGTGCCAGCAGTTCGGGGGGTCTGGGAGCTTTCTTT. This translates into CASSSGGLGAFF.

This clonotype has just a few counts. The chain uses TRBV29-1 and TRBJ2-3; no clear D. Germline V gene sequence: CDR1 SQVTM, CDR2 ANQGSEA. This CDR3 contains 13 residues. Deletions cut 6 bases from V and 5 bases from J, with 15 bases between. CDR3 sequence: CSVILENEDTQYF. The CDR3 region has the DNA TGCAGCGTAATCTTGGAAAACGAAGATACGCAGTATTTT.